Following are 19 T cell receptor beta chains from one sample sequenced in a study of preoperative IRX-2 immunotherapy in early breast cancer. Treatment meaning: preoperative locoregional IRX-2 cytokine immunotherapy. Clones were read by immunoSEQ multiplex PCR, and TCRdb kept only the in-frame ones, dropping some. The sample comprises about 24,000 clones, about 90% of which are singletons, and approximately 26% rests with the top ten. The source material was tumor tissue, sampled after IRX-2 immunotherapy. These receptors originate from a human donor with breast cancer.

In DNA form, the CDR3 reads TGTGCCATCAGCCGCCGGGACGGAGACTACGAGCAGTACTTC. Translation: CAISRRDGDYEQYF. The chain couples TRBV10-3 to TRBJ2-7, with D perhaps being TRBD1 or TRBD2 (5 bases each). Looked up from germline, CDR1 is ENHRY and CDR2 is SYGVKD. V lost 6 bases to trimming and J lost 3 bases, with 15 bases between them. This CDR3 has 14 residues.

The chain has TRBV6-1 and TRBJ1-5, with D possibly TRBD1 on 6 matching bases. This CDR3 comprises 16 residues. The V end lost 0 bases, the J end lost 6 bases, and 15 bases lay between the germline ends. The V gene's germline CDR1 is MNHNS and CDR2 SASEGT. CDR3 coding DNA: TGTGCCAGCAGTGAAGCCCTCTACAGGGTCGGTCAGCCCCAGCATTTT. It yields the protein CASSEALYRVGQPQHF.

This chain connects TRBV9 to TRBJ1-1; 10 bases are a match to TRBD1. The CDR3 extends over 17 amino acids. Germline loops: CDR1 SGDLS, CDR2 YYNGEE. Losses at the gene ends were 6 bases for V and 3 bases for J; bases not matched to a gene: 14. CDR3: CASKPPGGTGVDTEAFF. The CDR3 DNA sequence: TGTGCCAGCAAACCGCCAGGGGGGACAGGGGTTGACACTGAAGCTTTCTTT. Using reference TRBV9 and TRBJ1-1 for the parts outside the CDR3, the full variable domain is DSGVTQTPKHLITATGQRVTLRCSPRSGDLSVYWYQQSLDQGLQFLIQYYNGEERAKGNILERFSAQQFPDLHSELNLSSLELGDSALYFCASKPPGGTGVDTEAFFGQGTRLTVV.

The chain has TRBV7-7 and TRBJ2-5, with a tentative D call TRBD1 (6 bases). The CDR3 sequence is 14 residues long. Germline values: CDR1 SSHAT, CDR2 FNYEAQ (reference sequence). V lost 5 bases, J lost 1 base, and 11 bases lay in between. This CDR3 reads CASSPQGSQETQYF. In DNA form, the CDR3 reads TGTGCCAGCAGCCCCCAGGGGTCCCAAGAGACCCAGTACTTC.

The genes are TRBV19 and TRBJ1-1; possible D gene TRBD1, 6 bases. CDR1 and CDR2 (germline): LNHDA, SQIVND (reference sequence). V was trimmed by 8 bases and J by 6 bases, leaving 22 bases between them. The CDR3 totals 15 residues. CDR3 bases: TGTGCCAGTGCGGTAACGGACAGTTTTAACGCTGAAGCTTTCTTT. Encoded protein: CASAVTDSFNAEAFF.

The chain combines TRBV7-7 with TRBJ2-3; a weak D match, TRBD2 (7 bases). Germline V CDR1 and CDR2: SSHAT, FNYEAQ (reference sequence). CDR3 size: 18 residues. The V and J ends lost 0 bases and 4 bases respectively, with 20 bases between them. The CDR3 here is CASSLAGGPASGADTQYF. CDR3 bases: TGTGCCAGCAGCTTAGCGGGGGGGCCAGCGTCGGGGGCAGATACGCAGTATTTT. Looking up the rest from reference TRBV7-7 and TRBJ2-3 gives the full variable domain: GAGVSQSPRYKVTKRGQDVTLRCDPISSHATLYWYQQALGQGPEFLTYFNYEAQPDKSGLPSDRFSAERPEGSISTLTIQRTEQRDSAMYRCASSLAGGPASGADTQYFGPGTRLTVL.

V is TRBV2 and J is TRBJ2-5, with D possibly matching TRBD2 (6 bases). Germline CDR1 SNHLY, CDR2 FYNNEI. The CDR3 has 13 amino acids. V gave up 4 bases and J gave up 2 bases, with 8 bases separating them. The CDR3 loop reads CASSVGGQETQYF. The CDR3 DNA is TGTGCCAGCAGTGTGGGGGGACAAGAGACCCAGTACTTC.

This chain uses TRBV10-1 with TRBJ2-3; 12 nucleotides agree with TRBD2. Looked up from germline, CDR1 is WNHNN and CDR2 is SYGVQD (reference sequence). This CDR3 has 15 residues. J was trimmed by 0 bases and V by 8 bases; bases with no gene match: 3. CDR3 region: CASSSGGVSTDTQYF. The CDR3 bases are TGCGCCAGCTCTAGCGGGGGGGTTAGCACAGATACGCAGTATTTT.

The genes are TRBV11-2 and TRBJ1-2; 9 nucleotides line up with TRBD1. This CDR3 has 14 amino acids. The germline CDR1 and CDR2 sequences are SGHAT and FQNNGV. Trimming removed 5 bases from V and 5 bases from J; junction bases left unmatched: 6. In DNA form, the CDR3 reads TGTGCCAGCAGCCCGGGACAGGGCGGGTATGGCTACACCTTC. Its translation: CASSPGQGGYGYTF.

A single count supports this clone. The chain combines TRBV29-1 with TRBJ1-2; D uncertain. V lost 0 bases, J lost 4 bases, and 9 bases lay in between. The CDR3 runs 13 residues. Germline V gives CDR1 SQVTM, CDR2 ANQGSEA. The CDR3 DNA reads TGCAGCGTTGAAGATAGGACCGGCTATGGCTACACCTTC. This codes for CSVEDRTGYGYTF. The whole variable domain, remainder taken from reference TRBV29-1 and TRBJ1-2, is SAVISQKPSRDICQRGTSLTIQCQVDSQVTMMFWYRQQPGQSLTLIATANQGSEATYESGFVIDKFPISRPNLTFSTLTVSNMSPEDSSIYLCSVEDRTGYGYTFGSGTRLTVV.

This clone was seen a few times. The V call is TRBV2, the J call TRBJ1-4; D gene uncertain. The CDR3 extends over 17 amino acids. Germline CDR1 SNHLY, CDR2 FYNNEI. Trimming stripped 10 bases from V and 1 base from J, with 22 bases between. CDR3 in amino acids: CATRKDNRAGTNEKLFF. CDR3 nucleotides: TGTGCCACCAGAAAGGATAACCGGGCCGGAACTAATGAAAAACTGTTTTTT.

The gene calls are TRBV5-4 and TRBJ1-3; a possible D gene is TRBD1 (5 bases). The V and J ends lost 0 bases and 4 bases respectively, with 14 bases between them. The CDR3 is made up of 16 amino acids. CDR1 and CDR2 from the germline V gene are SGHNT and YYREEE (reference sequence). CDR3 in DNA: TGTGCCAGCAGCTTGGCCGGGGACTTAGTGGGAAACACCATATATTTT. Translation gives CASSLAGDLVGNTIYF.

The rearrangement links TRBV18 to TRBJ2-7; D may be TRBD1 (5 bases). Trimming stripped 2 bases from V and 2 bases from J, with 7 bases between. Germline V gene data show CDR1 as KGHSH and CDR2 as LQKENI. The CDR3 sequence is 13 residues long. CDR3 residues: CASSPGAAYEQYF. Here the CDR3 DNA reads TGTGCCAGCTCACCAGGGGCGGCCTACGAGCAGTACTTC.

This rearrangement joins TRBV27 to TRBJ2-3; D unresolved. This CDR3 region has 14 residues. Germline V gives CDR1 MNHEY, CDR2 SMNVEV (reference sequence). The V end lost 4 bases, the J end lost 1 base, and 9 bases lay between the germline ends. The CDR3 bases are TGTGCCAGCAGTTATCAGAGCGGCACAGATACGCAGTATTTT. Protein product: CASSYQSGTDTQYF.

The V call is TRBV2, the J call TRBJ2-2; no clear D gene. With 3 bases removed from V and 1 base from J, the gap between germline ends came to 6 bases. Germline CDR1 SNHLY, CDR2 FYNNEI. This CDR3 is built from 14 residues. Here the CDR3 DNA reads TGTGCCAGCAGTGAGAGGCAGAACACCGGGGAGCTGTTTTTT. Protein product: CASSERQNTGELFF. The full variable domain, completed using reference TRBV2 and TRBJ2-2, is EPEVTQTPSHQVTQMGQEVILRCVPISNHLYFYWYRQILGQKVEFLVSFYNNEISEKSEIFDDQFSVERPDGSNFTLKIRSTKLEDSAMYFCASSERQNTGELFFGEGSRLTVL.

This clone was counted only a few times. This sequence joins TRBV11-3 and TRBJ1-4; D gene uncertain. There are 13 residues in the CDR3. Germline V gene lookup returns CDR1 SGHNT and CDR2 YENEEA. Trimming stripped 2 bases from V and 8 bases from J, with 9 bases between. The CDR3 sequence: CASSLNIREKLFF. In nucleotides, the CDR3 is TGTGCCAGCAGCTTAAATATCCGGGAAAAACTGTTTTTT.

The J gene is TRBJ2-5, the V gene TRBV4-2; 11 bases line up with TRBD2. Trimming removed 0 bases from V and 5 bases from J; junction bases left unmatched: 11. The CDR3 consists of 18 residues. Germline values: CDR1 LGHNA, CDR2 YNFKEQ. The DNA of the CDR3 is TGTGCCAGCAGCCAAGATATTAGCGGGGGGGCCGTCGATGAGACCCAGTACTTC. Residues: CASSQDISGGAVDETQYF.

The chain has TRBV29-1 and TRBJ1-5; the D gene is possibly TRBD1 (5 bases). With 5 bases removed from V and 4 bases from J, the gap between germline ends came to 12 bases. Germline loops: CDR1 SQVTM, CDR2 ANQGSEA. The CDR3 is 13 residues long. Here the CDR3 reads CSVLGTGNQPQHF. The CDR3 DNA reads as TGCAGCGTTCTCGGGACGGGGAATCAGCCCCAGCATTTT.

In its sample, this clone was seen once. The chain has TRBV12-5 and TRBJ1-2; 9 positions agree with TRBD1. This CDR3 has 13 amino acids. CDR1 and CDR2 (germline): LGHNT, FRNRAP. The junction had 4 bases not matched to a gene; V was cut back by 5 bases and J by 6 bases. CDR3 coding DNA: TGTGCTAGTGGTGGGGACAGGGCGGATGGCTACACCTTC. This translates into CASGGDRADGYTF.